What follows are 10 T cell receptor beta chains derived from one specimen sequenced in a study of blood T cell repertoires in COVID-19. Assay used: immunoSEQ multiplex PCR; TCRdb lists only in-frame clones, some missing. The sample shows about 160,000 clones, 80% to 85% of them seen only once. Material: peripheral blood. The receptors originated from a woman over 75 with active or convalescent COVID-19.

This clone was seen a handful of times. The chain links TRBV25-1 to TRBJ2-2; 9 nucleotides match TRBD1. The CDR3 consists of 16 residues. V gave up 4 bases and J gave up 4 bases; unmatched junction bases: 7. Per the germline V gene, CDR1 is MGHDK and CDR2 is SYGVNS. The chain's CDR3 is CASSAPGTGITGELFF. The CDR3 nucleotides are TGTGCCAGCAGTGCTCCCGGGACAGGGATCACCGGGGAGCTGTTTTTT.

This chain joins TRBV19 and TRBJ2-2, with no clear D. V dropped 6 bases and J dropped 6 bases, with 8 bases sitting between them. Germline-derived CDR1 and CDR2 are LNHDA and SQIVND (reference sequence). The CDR3 totals 12 residues. The CDR3 sequence is CASRQEPGELFF. The CDR3, as DNA: TGTGCCAGTAGGCAAGAGCCCGGGGAGCTGTTTTTT.

CDR3 region: CASSMRDLTGYTF. The DNA for the CDR3 is TGTGCCAGTAGTATGCGGGACTTAACCGGCTACACCTTC. The chain combines TRBV19 with TRBJ1-2, with TRBD1 as a possible D gene (5 bases). Germline lookup yields CDR1 LNHDA and CDR2 SQIVND (reference sequence). Trimming shortened V by 3 bases and J by 8 bases, and 13 bases separated the two germline ends. This CDR3 is built from 13 residues. The variable domain in full, completed from reference TRBV19 and TRBJ1-2, reads DGGITQSPKYLFRKEGQNVTLSCEQNLNHDAMYWYRQDPGQGLRLIYYSQIVNDFQKGDIAEGYSVSREKKESFPLTVTSAQKNPTAFYLCASSMRDLTGYTFGSGTRLTVV.

The chain links TRBV3-1 (or the pseudogene TRBV3-2) to TRBJ1-2; D remains ambiguous. The CDR3 consists of 14 residues. CDR1 and CDR2 (germline): LGHDT, YNNKEL (reference sequence). V lost 4 bases, J lost 4 bases, and 13 bases lay in between. The CDR3 DNA is TGTGCCAGCAGCCCCCCGGGGTGGGCCTATGGCTACACCTTC. This sequence encodes CASSPPGWAYGYTF.

This clone came up many times. V gene TRBV6-4 combines with J gene TRBJ1-2; 9 bases are shared with TRBD1. The V segment lost 4 bases and the J segment 8 bases; nucleotides outside the gene matches: 5. CDR1 and CDR2 (germline): MRHNA, SNTAGT. The CDR3 spans 13 residues. The CDR3 here is CASSATGGRGYTF. The DNA of the CDR3 is TGTGCCAGCAGTGCCACAGGGGGCAGAGGCTACACCTTC.

This clone appeared a few times. The chain combines TRBV19 with TRBJ1-2, with a possible D match to TRBD1 (6 bases). Germline V gene sequence: CDR1 LNHDA, CDR2 SQIVND (reference sequence). This CDR3 has 14 amino acids. The V end lost 10 bases, the J end lost 4 bases, and 19 bases lay between the germline ends. This chain's CDR3 is CATAEQGSSYGYTF. CDR3 coding DNA: TGTGCCACTGCAGAACAGGGAAGCTCCTATGGCTACACCTTC.

The V gene is TRBV7-2, the J gene TRBJ1-3; 7 bases align to TRBD1. There are 15 residues in the CDR3. CDR1 and CDR2 from the germline V gene are SGHTA and FQGNSA. Trimming took 5 bases from V and 0 from J; bases not matched to a gene: 4. The CDR3 sequence: CASSPGQVSGNTIYF. The CDR3 DNA reads TGTGCCAGCAGCCCAGGACAGGTCTCTGGAAACACCATATATTTT. Full variable domain (missing parts from reference TRBV7-2 and TRBJ1-3): GAGVSQSPSNKVTEKGKDVELRCDPISGHTALYWYRQSLGQGLEFLIYFQGNSAPDKSGLPSDRFSAERTGGSVSTLTIQRTQQEDSAVYLCASSPGQVSGNTIYFGEGSWLTVV.

This rearrangement joins TRBV3-1 (or the pseudogene TRBV3-2) to TRBJ1-2; no firm D call. The ends were cut back, 4 bases at V and 3 bases at J, with 9 bases in the middle. The CDR3 runs 13 residues. Germline V lookup: CDR1 LGHDT, CDR2 YNNKEL (reference sequence). CDR3 nucleotides: TGTGCCAGCAGCCGGCGAGCGGACTATGGCTACACCTTC. The encoded protein is CASSRRADYGYTF.

There are a few counts of this clone. This sequence joins TRBV11-2 and TRBJ1-1; a weak D match, TRBD1 (5 bases). Germline V gene sequence: CDR1 SGHAT, CDR2 FQNNGV. V lost 5 bases, J lost 7 bases, and 14 bases lay in between. This CDR3 has 13 residues. In nucleotides, the CDR3 is TGTGCCAGCAGCGCCCGCTCCGGGGGTGAAGCTTTCTTT. This gives the protein CASSARSGGEAFF.

This rearrangement joins TRBV12-3 or TRBV12-4 to TRBJ2-7; 7 positions agree with TRBD1. J was trimmed by 9 bases and V by 4 bases; bases with no gene match: 6. The CDR3 contains 12 residues. The CDR3 nucleotides are TGTGCCAGCAGTTCCTACAGGGGTGGGCAGTACTTC. As protein: CASSSYRGGQYF.